Reported below is one T cell receptor (beta chain). This entry is derived from a study of blood T cell repertoires in COVID-19. Study background: T cells, B-cell-depleted T cells, or PBMCs supplied cDNA or gDNA.

Original data processing: Using reference gene primer amplification, nucleated cell counts were estimated. This table comes from immunoSEQ multiplex PCR, and its TCRdb copy is limited to in-frame clones, with some not included. That table furnishes V, J and clone size, whereas the DNA furnished D and trimming. Seen here are around 130,000 clones, 75% to 90% observed once, and the top ten hold approximately 28%. This CDR3 is built from 19 residues. Deletions cut 3 bases from V and 4 bases from J, with 26 bases between. Germline V gene sequence: CDR1 LNHDA, CDR2 SQIVND (reference sequence). V gene TRBV19 combines with J gene TRBJ2-3, with TRBD2 as a possible D gene (7 bases). The sample taken for sequencing was peripheral blood. The sequence derives from a man between 65 and 79 years old with active or convalescent COVID-19. Here the CDR3 reads CASSIGRLTTQGLADTQYF. The CDR3 region has the DNA TGTGCCAGTAGTATCGGGAGGCTAACTACCCAGGGGTTAGCAGATACGCAGTATTTT.